This T cell receptor beta chain was profiled in a study of blood T cell repertoires in COVID-19 (dated by TCRdb to between 2020 and 2021). Looking at the study overall: The collaborator samples originated in the United States, Italy and Spain and spanned the acute and convalescent phases of COVID-19. The material from the prospective study consisted of cDNA or gDNA derived from T cells, B-cell-depleted T cells, or PBMCs. Subjects who had been exposed to COVID-19, were actively infected with it, or had recovered from it provided the deeply sampled blood TCRbeta repertoires that made up the dataset. A freely available public database, intended as a resource for researchers studying the immune response to SARS-CoV-2, is where the repertoires were released. The samples were drawn from the first 160 participants of the ongoing ImmuneRACE study and from 950 to 1,500 subjects provided by 6 global collaborators. A de-identified subject ID, COVID-19 status, age in years and sex were almost always included in the sample metadata. Where HLA class I and class II types were available, the types were taken from metadata supplied by the sample provider, not from assay-based typing.

V is pruned by 5 bases and J by 7 bases, leaving 0 bases of the junction without a gene match. The CDR3, cysteine through phenylalanine, is 10 amino acids long. Just CDR3 DNA is preserved here, 30 bases in frame from base 1. As encoded in the germline V gene, CDR1 is SQVTM while CDR2 is ANQGSEA. About this clone: This receptor's antigen is unknown. It has no much larger one-base neighbor in the sample; base qualities were not kept.

Another Seattle source contributed samples from volunteer blood donors who had recovered from COVID-19. Collaborating institutions collected whole blood in K2EDTA tubes following their own protocols. For TCRbeta analysis, collaborator samples were shipped as frozen whole blood, as isolated PBMCs, or as DNA extracted from either sample type. The investigation overall reported the following: The amount of clinical and demographic metadata varied by source and participant and was provided uncurated.

TCRbeta CDR3 regions were amplified from genomic DNA by means of the immunoSEQ Assay, a bias-controlled multiplex PCR. The source study handled its data this way. The number of nucleated cells in each sample was estimated by amplification of reference gene primers within the assay. To quantify the absolute abundance of each unique TCRbeta CDR3 rearrangement, sequence reads were collapsed and filtered. For each sample, productive Simpson clonality was calculated by taking the square root of Simpson's diversity index across productive rearrangements. TCRdb took over this immuneACCESS table, retaining in-frame rearrangements with V and J assigned. Such tables are incomplete; in checked studies, under half of the missing clones stem from an unresolved V gene, and the remainder is unexplained. The D gene and trimming were derived from the DNA, and the V and J assignments and clone size from that table. This sample has 110,000 or so clones in its table, and more than 70% of those were observed once. The ten largest clones capture 8.4% of the sample.

The source is a woman aged 70 to 79 who had recovered from COVID-19. Recombination connected TRBV29-1 to TRBJ2-7; 9 nucleotides in the junction match TRBD2. Specimen: peripheral blood. The CDR3 region reads CSVLAGEQYF. Read as DNA, the sequence is TGCAGCGTTCTAGCGGGGGAGCAGTACTTC.